Presented here are 17 T cell receptor beta chains from one specimen sequenced in a study of T cell repertoires in cytomegalovirus infection. Each CDR3 protein gets one entry after TCRdb re-called the reads with MiXCR. Among about 180,000 distinct CDR3 sequences listed, approximately 15% were seen once. The sample taken for sequencing was PBMCs. These receptors came from a human donor in good health (CMV status not recorded). Some clones in this sample may be carry-over from other donors' samples.

This clonotype has more than one count but fewer than ten. The chain recombines TRBV12-3 or TRBV12-4 with TRBJ2-6; D possibly corresponds to TRBD1 (5 bases). This CDR3 is built from 16 residues. V was clipped by 1 base and J by 4 bases, with 11 bases between them. In DNA form, the CDR3 reads TGTGCCAGCAGTTTAGGCCAGGGAATAGGGGCCAACGTCCTGACTTTC. Translated: CASSLGQGIGANVLTF.

The rearrangement links TRBV2 to TRBJ2-1; D may be TRBD2 (6 bases). The CDR3 has 16 residues. Looked up from germline, CDR1 is SNHLY and CDR2 is FYNNEI. V dropped 2 bases and J dropped 1 base, with 12 bases sitting between them. The DNA for the CDR3 is TGTGCCAGCAGTGAATTTGCGGGGTCGTCCTACAATGAGCAGTTCTTC. Its translation is CASSEFAGSSYNEQFF.

The rearrangement links TRBV29-1 to TRBJ1-5; D is perhaps TRBD1 (6 bases). CDR1 is SQVTM, CDR2 ANQGSEA, per germline. Deletions cut 6 bases from V and 5 bases from J, with 14 bases between. The CDR3 is made up of 13 amino acids. The CDR3 protein is CSVAQGGDQPQHF. Here the CDR3 DNA reads TGCAGCGTGGCACAGGGAGGGGATCAGCCCCAGCATTTT.

This clonotype was observed many times. V gene TRBV4-1 combines with J gene TRBJ1-5; a weak D match, TRBD1 (6 bases). The germline gives CDR1 MGHRA, CDR2 YSYEKL. Deletions cut 6 bases from V and 4 bases from J, with 10 bases between. The CDR3 is 13 residues long. Here the CDR3 DNA reads TGCGCCAGCAGGCCAGGACAGAATCAGCCCCAGCATTTT. Translation gives CASRPGQNQPQHF.

In its sample, this clonotype was seen many times. The chain is built from TRBV10-3 and TRBJ1-4; 7 positions agree with TRBD1. The length of the CDR3 is 14 residues. Germline V gene lookup returns CDR1 ENHRY and CDR2 SYGVKD. V lost 8 bases to trimming and J lost 6 bases; unmatched junction nucleotides: 9. DNA of the CDR3: TGTGCCATCTCTGGGACAGTCGGAGATGAAAAACTGTTTTTT. It specifies CAISGTVGDEKLFF.

This clonotype was recorded many times. The chain joins TRBV7-2 to TRBJ2-7; TRBD2 matches 7 bases. Germline V gives CDR1 SGHTA, CDR2 FQGNSA. This CDR3 is 14 amino acids long. After removal of 5 bases from V and 2 bases from J, the junction contained 6 bases not matched to a gene. The CDR3 region is CASSPSGGTYEQYF. The CDR3 DNA sequence: TGTGCCAGCAGCCCGTCGGGGGGAACCTACGAGCAGTACTTC.

The chain combines TRBV11-2 with TRBJ2-2, with 7 nucleotides matching TRBD1. This CDR3 has 13 residues. Per germline, CDR1 SGHAT and CDR2 FQNNGV. V gave up 5 bases and J gave up 6 bases; unmatched junction bases: 3. The CDR3 sequence is CASSATGAGELFF. CDR3 DNA sequence: TGTGCCAGCAGCGCAACAGGGGCCGGGGAGCTGTTTTTT.

The V and J genes are TRBV29-1 and TRBJ1-2; no reliable D call. V was clipped by 0 bases and J by 4 bases, with 12 bases between them. CDR1 and CDR2 (germline): SQVTM, ANQGSEA. The CDR3 consists of 14 residues. The CDR3 protein is CSVEERGKVYGYTF. In DNA form, the CDR3 reads TGCAGCGTTGAAGAAAGAGGGAAAGTCTATGGCTACACCTTC. The full variable domain, rest sourced from reference TRBV29-1 and TRBJ1-2, is SAVISQKPSRDICQRGTSLTIQCQVDSQVTMMFWYRQQPGQSLTLIATANQGSEATYESGFVIDKFPISRPNLTFSTLTVSNMSPEDSSIYLCSVEERGKVYGYTFGSGTRLTVV.

The chain has TRBV14 and TRBJ2-1, with 9 nucleotides matching TRBD2. The CDR3 loop spans 14 amino acids. Germline CDR1 and CDR2: SGHDN and FVKESK. V shed 9 bases and J 5 bases; nucleotides not matched to a gene: 8. The CDR3 sequence: CASSGLARNNEQFF. CDR3 nucleotides: TGTGCCAGTTCCGGACTAGCGCGAAACAATGAGCAGTTCTTC.

For the CDR3, the DNA is TGTGCCAGCCGAACTAGCGGGACCTACAATGAGCAGTTCTTC. Protein: CASRTSGTYNEQFF. This chain connects TRBV27 to TRBJ2-1; TRBD2 aligns across 10 bases. Germline trimming cut 8 bases from V and 2 bases from J; bases unmatched to any gene: 3. There are 14 residues in the CDR3. Germline values: CDR1 MNHEY, CDR2 SMNVEV (reference sequence).

This clonotype was seen at least ten times. The chain carries TRBV7-9 and TRBJ1-1, with 7 bases matching TRBD1. With V trimmed by 3 bases and J by 1 base, 2 bases remained unmatched. The CDR3 extends over 14 amino acids. In germline, CDR1 is SEHNR, CDR2 FQNEAQ (reference sequence). CDR3 sequence (DNA): TGTGCCAGCAGCTTGGGGACAGAGAACACTGAAGCTTTCTTT. Translated, it gives CASSLGTENTEAFF.

This clonotype was seen at least ten times. The chain links TRBV4-3 to TRBJ2-2, with TRBD1 as a possible D gene (6 bases). This CDR3 has 15 residues. V shed 2 bases and J shed 4 bases, with 11 bases lying between them. Germline V gene data show CDR1 as LGHNA and CDR2 as YSLEER. This CDR3 is CASSQHTRGTGELFF. In DNA form, the CDR3 reads TGCGCCAGCAGCCAACACACCAGGGGCACCGGGGAGCTGTTTTTT.

In its sample, this clonotype was seen many times. CDR3 residues: CSAPGLAANNEQFF. The CDR3 bases are TGCAGTGCCCCGGGACTAGCGGCTAACAATGAGCAGTTCTTC. This chain joins TRBV20-1 and TRBJ2-1; 11 bases agree with TRBD2. The germline V gene has CDR1 DFQATT and CDR2 SNEGSKA (reference sequence). V dropped 6 bases and J dropped 5; count of bases not matched to a gene: 6. The CDR3 runs 14 residues.

This clonotype was seen only once. This sequence may be a read error, since a much larger clone differs from it by one base. V gene TRBV25-1 combines with J gene TRBJ2-7, with no clear D. The CDR3 sequence is 15 residues long. The germline V gene has CDR1 MGHDK and CDR2 SYGVNS. Trimming cost V 5 bases and J 2 bases, with 16 bases left between them. For the CDR3, the DNA is TGTGCCAGCAGTTTAGCATTGGGGAACCCCTACGAGCAGTACTTC. Encoded protein: CASSLALGNPYEQYF.

This clonotype was seen ten or more times. The gene calls are TRBV7-2 and TRBJ2-3; D ambiguous. Trimming took off 2 bases at V and 0 bases at J, with 12 bases between the two ends. Germline V gives CDR1 SGHTA, CDR2 FQGNSA. This CDR3 contains 16 residues. DNA for the CDR3: TGTGCCAGCAGCTTACGGTCAACAGCTAGCACAGATACGCAGTATTTT. Protein: CASSLRSTASTDTQYF.

This chain joins TRBV6-2 or TRBV6-3 and TRBJ2-7; maybe TRBD2 (5 bases). V was cut by 11 bases and J by 1 base, with 9 bases left in between. In germline, CDR1 is MNHEY, CDR2 SVGEGT. This CDR3 is 11 amino acids long. For the CDR3, the DNA is TGTGCCGCCCGGAGGTCCTACGAGCAGTACTTC. It encodes CAARRSYEQYF.

This clonotype was seen only a few times. The chain uses TRBV5-5 and TRBJ2-7; no clear D. The V and J ends lost 0 bases and 2 bases respectively, with 6 bases between them. The CDR3 contains 13 residues. Germline V gives CDR1 SGHKS, CDR2 YYEKEE (reference sequence). The chain's CDR3 is CASSLAPTYEQYF. The CDR3 DNA sequence: TGTGCCAGCAGCTTGGCGCCGACCTACGAGCAGTACTTC.